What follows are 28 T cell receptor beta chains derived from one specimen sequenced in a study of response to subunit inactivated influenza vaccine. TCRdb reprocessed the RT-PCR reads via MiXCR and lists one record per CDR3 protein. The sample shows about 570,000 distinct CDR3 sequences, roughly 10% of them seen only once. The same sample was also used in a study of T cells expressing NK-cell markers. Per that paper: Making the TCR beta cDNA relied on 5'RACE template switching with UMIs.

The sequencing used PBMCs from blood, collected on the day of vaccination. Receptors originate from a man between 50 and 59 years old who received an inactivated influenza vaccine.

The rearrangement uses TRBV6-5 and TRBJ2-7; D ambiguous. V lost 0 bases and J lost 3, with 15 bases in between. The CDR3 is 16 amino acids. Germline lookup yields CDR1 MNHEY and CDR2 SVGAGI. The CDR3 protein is CASSYSGSPAVYEQYF. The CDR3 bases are TGTGCCAGCAGTTACTCGGGCAGTCCCGCGGTCTACGAGCAGTACTTC.

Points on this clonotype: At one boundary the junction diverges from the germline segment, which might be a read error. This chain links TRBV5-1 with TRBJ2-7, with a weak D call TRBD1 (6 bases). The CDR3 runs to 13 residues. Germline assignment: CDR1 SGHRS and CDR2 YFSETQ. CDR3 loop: CASSLLDSYEEYF. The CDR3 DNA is TGCGCCAGCAGCTTGCTGGACAGCTACGAGGAGTACTTC.

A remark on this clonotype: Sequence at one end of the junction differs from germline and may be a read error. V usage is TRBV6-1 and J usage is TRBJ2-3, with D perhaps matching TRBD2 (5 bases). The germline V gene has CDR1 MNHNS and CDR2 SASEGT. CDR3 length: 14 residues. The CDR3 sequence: CASREARATDTQYF. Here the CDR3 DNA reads TGTGCCAGCAGAGAAGCGCGGGCCACAGATACGCAGTATTTT.

Written as DNA, the CDR3 is TGTGCCAGCAGCCAGGGGACAATCACCGGGGAGCTGTTTTTT. It yields the protein CASSQGTITGELFF. The chain carries TRBV7-2 and TRBJ2-2, with D maybe TRBD1 (6 bases). Germline CDR1 SGHTA, CDR2 FQGNSA. CDR3 length equals 14 residues. The V gene lost 5 bases and the J gene lost 4 bases, with 11 bases spanning the gap.

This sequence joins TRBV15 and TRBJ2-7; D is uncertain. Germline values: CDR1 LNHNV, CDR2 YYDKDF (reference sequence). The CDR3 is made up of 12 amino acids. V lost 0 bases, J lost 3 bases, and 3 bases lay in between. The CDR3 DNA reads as TGTGCCACCAGCAGAGAGAACTACGAGCAGTACTTC. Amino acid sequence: CATSRENYEQYF.

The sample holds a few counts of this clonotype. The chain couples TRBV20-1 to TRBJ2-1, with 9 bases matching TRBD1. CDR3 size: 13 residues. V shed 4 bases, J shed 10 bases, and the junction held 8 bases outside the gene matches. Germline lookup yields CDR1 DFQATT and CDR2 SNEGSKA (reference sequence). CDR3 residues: CSATPDRGYEQFF. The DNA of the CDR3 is TGCAGTGCTACCCCGGACAGGGGCTACGAGCAGTTCTTC.

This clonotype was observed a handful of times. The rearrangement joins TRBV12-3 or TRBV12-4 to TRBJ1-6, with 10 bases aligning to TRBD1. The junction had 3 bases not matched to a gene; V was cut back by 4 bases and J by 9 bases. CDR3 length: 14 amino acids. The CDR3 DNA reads TGTGCCAGCAGTTCGGGACAGGGGAGTTCACCCCTCCACTTT. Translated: CASSSGQGSSPLHF.

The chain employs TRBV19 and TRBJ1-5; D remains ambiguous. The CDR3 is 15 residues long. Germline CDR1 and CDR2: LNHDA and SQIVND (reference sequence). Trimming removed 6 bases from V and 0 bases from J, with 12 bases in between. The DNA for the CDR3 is TGTGCCAGTAGGGCAGGCGGGTATAGCAATCAGCCCCAGCATTTT. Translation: CASRAGGYSNQPQHF. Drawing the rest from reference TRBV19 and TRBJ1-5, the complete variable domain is DGGITQSPKYLFRKEGQNVTLSCEQNLNHDAMYWYRQDPGQGLRLIYYSQIVNDFQKGDIAEGYSVSREKKESFPLTVTSAQKNPTAFYLCASRAGGYSNQPQHFGDGTRLSIL.

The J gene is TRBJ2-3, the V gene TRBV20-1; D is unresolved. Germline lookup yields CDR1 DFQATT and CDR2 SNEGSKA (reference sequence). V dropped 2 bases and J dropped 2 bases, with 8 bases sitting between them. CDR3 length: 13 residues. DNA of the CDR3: TGCAGTGCTAGACAGCCGATCACAGATACGCAGTATTTT. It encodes CSARQPITDTQYF.

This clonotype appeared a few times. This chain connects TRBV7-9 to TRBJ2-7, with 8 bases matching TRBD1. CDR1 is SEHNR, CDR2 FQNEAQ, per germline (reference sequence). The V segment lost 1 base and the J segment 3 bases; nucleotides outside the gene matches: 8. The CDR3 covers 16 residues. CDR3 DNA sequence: TGTGCCAGCAGCTTAGTCCCCGGACAGGGAGGCTACGAGCAGTACTTC. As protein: CASSLVPGQGGYEQYF.

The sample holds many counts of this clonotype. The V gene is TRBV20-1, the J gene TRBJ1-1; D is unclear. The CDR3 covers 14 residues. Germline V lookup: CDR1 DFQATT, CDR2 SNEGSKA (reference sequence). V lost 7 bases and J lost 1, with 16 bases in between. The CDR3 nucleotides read TGCAGTGTAAGCGAGGCCTGGCAGAACACTGAAGCTTTCTTT. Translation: CSVSEAWQNTEAFF.

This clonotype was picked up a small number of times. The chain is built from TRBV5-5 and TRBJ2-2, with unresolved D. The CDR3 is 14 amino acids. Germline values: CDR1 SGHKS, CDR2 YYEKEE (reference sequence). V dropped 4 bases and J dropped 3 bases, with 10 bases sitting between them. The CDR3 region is CASSVNLDTGELFF. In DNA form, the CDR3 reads TGTGCCAGCAGCGTAAATTTGGACACCGGGGAGCTGTTTTTT.

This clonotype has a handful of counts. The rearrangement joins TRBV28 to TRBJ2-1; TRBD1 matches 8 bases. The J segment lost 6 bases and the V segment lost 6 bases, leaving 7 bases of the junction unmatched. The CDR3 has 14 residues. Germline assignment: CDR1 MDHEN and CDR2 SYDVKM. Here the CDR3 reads CASRINRGFNEQFF. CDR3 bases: TGTGCCAGCAGAATCAACAGGGGGTTCAATGAGCAGTTCTTC.

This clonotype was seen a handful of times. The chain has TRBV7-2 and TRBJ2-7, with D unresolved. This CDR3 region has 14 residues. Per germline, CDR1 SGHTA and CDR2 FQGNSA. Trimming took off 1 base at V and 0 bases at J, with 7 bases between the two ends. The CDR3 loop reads CASSLGSFSYEQYF. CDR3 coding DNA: TGTGCCAGCAGCTTAGGGAGCTTCTCCTACGAGCAGTACTTC.

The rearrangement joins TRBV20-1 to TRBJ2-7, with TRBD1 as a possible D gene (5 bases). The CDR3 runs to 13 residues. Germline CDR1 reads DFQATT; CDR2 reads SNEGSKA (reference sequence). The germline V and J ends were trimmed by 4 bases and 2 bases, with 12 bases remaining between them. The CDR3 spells CSANRVGPYEQYF. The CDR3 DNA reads TGCAGTGCTAATCGGGTGGGGCCCTACGAGCAGTACTTC.

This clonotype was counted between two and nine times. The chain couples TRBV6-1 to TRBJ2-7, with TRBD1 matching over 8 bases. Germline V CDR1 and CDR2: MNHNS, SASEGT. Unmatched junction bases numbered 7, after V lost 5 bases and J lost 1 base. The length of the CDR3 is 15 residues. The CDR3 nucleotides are TGTGCCAGCAGTCGAGGACAGGGAACATCCTACGAGCAGTACTTC. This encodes CASSRGQGTSYEQYF.

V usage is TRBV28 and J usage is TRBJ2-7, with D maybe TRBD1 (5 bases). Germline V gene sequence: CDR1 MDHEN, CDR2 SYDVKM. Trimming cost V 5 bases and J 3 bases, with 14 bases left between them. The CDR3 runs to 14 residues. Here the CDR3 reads CASSPRGALYEQYF. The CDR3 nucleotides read TGTGCCAGCAGTCCCCGTGGGGCGCTCTACGAGCAGTACTTC.

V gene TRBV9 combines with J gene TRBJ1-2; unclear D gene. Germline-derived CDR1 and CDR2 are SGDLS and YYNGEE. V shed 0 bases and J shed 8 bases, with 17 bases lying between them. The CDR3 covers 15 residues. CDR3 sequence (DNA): TGTGCCAGCAGCGTAGGAACAGCACGGAACCAAGGCTACACCTTC. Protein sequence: CASSVGTARNQGYTF.

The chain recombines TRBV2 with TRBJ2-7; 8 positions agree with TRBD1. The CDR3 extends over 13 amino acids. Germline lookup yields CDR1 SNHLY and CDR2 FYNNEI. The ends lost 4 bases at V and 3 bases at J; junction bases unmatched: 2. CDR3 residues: CASSGTGIYEQYF. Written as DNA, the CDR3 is TGTGCCAGCAGTGGGACAGGGATCTACGAGCAGTACTTC.

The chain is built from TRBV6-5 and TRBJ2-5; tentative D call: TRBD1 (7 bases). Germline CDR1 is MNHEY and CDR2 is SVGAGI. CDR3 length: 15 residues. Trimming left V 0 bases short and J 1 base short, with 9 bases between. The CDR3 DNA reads TGTGCCAGCAGTTACTCTCAGGGGGGCCAAGAGACCCAGTACTTC. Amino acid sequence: CASSYSQGGQETQYF.

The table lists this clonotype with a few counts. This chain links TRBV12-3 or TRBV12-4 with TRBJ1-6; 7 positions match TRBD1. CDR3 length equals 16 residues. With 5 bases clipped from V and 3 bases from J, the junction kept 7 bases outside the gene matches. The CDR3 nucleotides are TGTGCCAGCAGTCCCTCCCCAGGGGGCTATAATTCACCCCTCCACTTT. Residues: CASSPSPGGYNSPLHF.

CDR3 in amino acids: CASSQNPIPGLVGTEAFF. The DNA of the CDR3 is TGTGCCAGCAGCCAAAACCCTATCCCGGGGTTAGTGGGCACTGAAGCTTTCTTT. The chain combines TRBV4-2 with TRBJ1-1; D remains ambiguous. Trimming left V 2 bases short and J 4 bases short, with 23 bases between. The CDR3 is 18 residues long. The germline CDR1 and CDR2 sequences are LGHNA and YNFKEQ.

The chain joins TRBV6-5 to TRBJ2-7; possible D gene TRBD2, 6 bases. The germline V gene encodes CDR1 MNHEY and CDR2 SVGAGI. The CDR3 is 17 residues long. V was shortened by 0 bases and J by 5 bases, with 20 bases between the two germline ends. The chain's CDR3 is CASSYSLSASERDEQYF. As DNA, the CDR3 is TGTGCCAGCAGTTACTCTTTATCGGCTAGCGAGAGGGACGAGCAGTACTTC.

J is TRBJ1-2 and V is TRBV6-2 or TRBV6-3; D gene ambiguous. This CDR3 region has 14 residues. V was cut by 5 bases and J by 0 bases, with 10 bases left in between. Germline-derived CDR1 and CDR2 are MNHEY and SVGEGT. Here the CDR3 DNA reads TGTGCCAGCAGTCGTCAGCTAGCTAACTATGGCTACACCTTC. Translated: CASSRQLANYGYTF.

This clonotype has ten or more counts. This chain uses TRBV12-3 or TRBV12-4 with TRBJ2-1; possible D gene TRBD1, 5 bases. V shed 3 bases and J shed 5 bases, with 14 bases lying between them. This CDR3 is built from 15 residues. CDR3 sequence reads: CASSFGQWGHNEQFF. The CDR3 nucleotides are TGTGCCAGCAGTTTTGGGCAGTGGGGCCACAATGAGCAGTTCTTC.

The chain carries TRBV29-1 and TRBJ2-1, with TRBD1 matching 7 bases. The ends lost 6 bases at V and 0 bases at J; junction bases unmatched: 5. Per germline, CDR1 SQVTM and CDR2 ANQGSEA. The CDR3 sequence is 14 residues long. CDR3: CSVTGQPSYNEQFF. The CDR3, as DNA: TGCAGCGTGACAGGGCAGCCCTCCTACAATGAGCAGTTCTTC.

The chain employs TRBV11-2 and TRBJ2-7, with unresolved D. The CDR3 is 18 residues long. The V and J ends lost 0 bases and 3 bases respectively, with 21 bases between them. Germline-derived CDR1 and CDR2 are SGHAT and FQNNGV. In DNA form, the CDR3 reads TGTGCCAGCAGCTTAGACCAGTATCGGGTCGCTGTAGTCTACGAGCAGTACTTC. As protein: CASSLDQYRVAVVYEQYF.

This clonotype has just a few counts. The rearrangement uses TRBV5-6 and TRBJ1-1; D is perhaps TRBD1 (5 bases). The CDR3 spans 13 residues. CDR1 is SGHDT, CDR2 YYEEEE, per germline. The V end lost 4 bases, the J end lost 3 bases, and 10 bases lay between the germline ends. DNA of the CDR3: TGTGCCAGCAGCGCCGGGACCCACACTGAAGCTTTCTTT. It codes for CASSAGTHTEAFF.